This passage covers 30 T cell receptor beta chains from one sample sequenced in a study of human T cells and chemical hapten exposure. Noted time point: patch test 2, 6 weeks after DPC sensitization. Noted treatment: therapeutic diphenylcyclopropenone sensitization with weekly scalp DPC. TCRdb reprocessed the RACE reads with MiXCR, giving one entry per CDR3 protein. The repertoire includes about 400,000 distinct CDR3 sequences, 6% to 7% of them detected once, and about 5.6% sits in the top ten. The sample consisted of whole blood, taken in connection with sensitization to the hapten diphenylcyclopropenone (DPC). Source of these receptors: a woman aged 18-29 years with alopecia areata. Some clones in this sample may be carry-over from other donors' samples.

This clonotype was counted a few times. This chain connects TRBV7-2 to TRBJ2-6; TRBD1 agrees at 9 bases. The germline V gene encodes CDR1 SGHTA and CDR2 FQGNSA. The J segment lost 4 bases and the V segment lost 5 bases, leaving 12 bases of the junction unmatched. CDR3 size: 18 residues. The chain's CDR3 is CASSLVQGAISGANVLTF. The CDR3 nucleotides are TGTGCCAGCAGCCTTGTACAGGGGGCGATATCCGGGGCCAACGTCCTGACTTTC.

This clonotype was recorded at least ten times. This rearrangement joins TRBV6-2 or TRBV6-3 to TRBJ1-2; 8 bases line up with TRBD1. V trimming: 7 bases; J trimming: 4 bases; junction bases outside the gene matches: 8. Germline CDR1 reads MNHEY; CDR2 reads SVGEGT. The CDR3 covers 14 residues. Here the CDR3 DNA reads TGTGCCAGCATCCACGCTGGGACAGGCTATGGCTACACCTTC. Translated, it gives CASIHAGTGYGYTF.

This clonotype showed up many times. The chain recombines TRBV9 with TRBJ2-3; tentatively, D is TRBD1 (6 bases). From germline, CDR1 is SGDLS and CDR2 YYNGEE. This CDR3 spans 17 amino acids. V lost 5 bases and J 4 bases, leaving 23 bases between the germline ends. The CDR3 bases are TGTGCCAGCAGTCCGAATGATGGACAGTACTCCGCAGATACGCAGTATTTT. This translates into CASSPNDGQYSADTQYF.

This clonotype was seen a few times. The rearrangement uses TRBV20-1 and TRBJ2-3, with D perhaps being TRBD1 or TRBD2 (5 bases each). CDR1 is DFQATT and CDR2 is SNEGSKA in the germline V gene (reference sequence). CDR3 length equals 15 residues. V was cut by 1 base and J by 2 bases, with 13 bases left in between. The CDR3 loop reads CSARVRAGPTDTQYF. As DNA, the CDR3 is TGCAGTGCTAGAGTGAGGGCAGGGCCCACAGATACGCAGTATTTT.

The sample holds a few counts of this clonotype. The V and J genes are TRBV18 and TRBJ2-5, with D possibly TRBD2 on 7 matching bases. The CDR3 extends over 15 amino acids. Per germline, CDR1 KGHSH and CDR2 LQKENI. V lost 2 bases, J lost 4 bases, and 14 bases lay in between. Here the CDR3 reads CASSPLGGLGETQYF. CDR3 coding DNA: TGTGCCAGCTCACCATTGGGGGGGCTCGGAGAGACCCAGTACTTC.

This clonotype was picked up many times. The CDR3 region is CASGQQGPQPQHF. CDR3 bases: TGTGCTAGTGGACAGCAGGGCCCTCAGCCCCAGCATTTT. This chain joins TRBV12-5 and TRBJ1-5, with D tentatively TRBD1 (5 bases). The germline V and J ends were trimmed by 6 bases and 6 bases, with 12 bases remaining between them. The germline CDR1 and CDR2 sequences are LGHNT and FRNRAP. The CDR3 runs 13 residues. The full variable domain, completed using reference TRBV12-5 and TRBJ1-5, is DARVTQTPRHKVTEMGQEVTMRCQPILGHNTVFWYRQTMMQGLELLAYFRNRAPLDDSGMPKDRFSAEMPDATLATLKIQPSEPRDSAVYFCASGQQGPQPQHFGDGTRLSIL.

The sample holds many counts of this clonotype. V usage is TRBV14 and J usage is TRBJ1-2; no definite D call. The germline V and J ends were trimmed by 2 bases and 3 bases, with 7 bases remaining between them. Germline assignment: CDR1 SGHDN and CDR2 FVKESK. The CDR3 has 13 amino acids. CDR3 sequence: CASSQPGHYGYTF. CDR3 bases: TGTGCCAGCAGCCAACCGGGCCACTATGGCTACACCTTC.

This clonotype was recorded many times. The chain recombines TRBV3-1 with TRBJ1-1; 7 bases align to TRBD1. V lost 7 bases and J lost 4; bases outside the gene matches: 3. The CDR3 length is 12 residues. The germline V gene encodes CDR1 LGHDT and CDR2 YNNKEL (reference sequence). This chain's CDR3 is CASTSGGTEAFF. The CDR3 nucleotides are TGTGCCAGCACATCAGGGGGCACTGAAGCTTTCTTT. Supplemented by reference TRBV3-1 and TRBJ1-1, the full variable domain reads DTAVSQTPKYLVTQMGNDKSIKCEQNLGHDTMYWYKQDSKKFLKIMFSYNNKELIINETVPNRFSPKSPDKAHLNLHINSLELGDSAVYFCASTSGGTEAFFGQGTRLTVV.

This clonotype was observed a handful of times. This chain uses TRBV20-1 with TRBJ2-3; the match to TRBD2 covers 8 bases. CDR3 size: 14 residues. Trimming at V came to 6 bases and at J to 2 bases, leaving 7 bases not matched to a gene. Germline CDR1 and CDR2: DFQATT and SNEGSKA (reference sequence). The CDR3 DNA reads TGCAGTGCGCAACCAGCGGGGGTCACAGATACGCAGTATTTT. Residues: CSAQPAGVTDTQYF.

This clonotype was observed a few times. As DNA, the CDR3 is TGTGCCAGCAGTGGCACAGGGGGGTGGAGAGATACGCAGTATTTT. Protein: CASSGTGGWRDTQYF. The chain links TRBV6-1 to TRBJ2-3; the match to TRBD1 covers 8 bases. Losses at the gene ends were 4 bases for V and 5 bases for J; bases not matched to a gene: 8. The germline V gene encodes CDR1 MNHNS and CDR2 SASEGT. This CDR3 spans 15 amino acids.

Many counts were recorded for this clonotype. The chain is built from TRBV3-1 and TRBJ1-2, with 12 nucleotides matching TRBD1. This CDR3 region has 15 residues. Germline V gene lookup returns CDR1 LGHDT and CDR2 YNNKEL (reference sequence). J lost 6 bases, V lost 3 bases, and 5 bases had no gene match. CDR3 in DNA: TGTGCCAGCAGCCAGGAGGGGACAGGGGGCGATGGCTACACCTTC. Translated, it gives CASSQEGTGGDGYTF.

This clonotype occurred a few times. The chain combines TRBV10-3 with TRBJ2-3, with TRBD2 identical over 8 bases. The trim removed 0 bases at V and 1 base at J, leaving 9 bases unmatched. This CDR3 has 18 amino acids. The germline V gene has CDR1 ENHRY and CDR2 SYGVKD. The CDR3 DNA reads TGTGCCATCAGTGAGTCCCCCCTCGGGCGGGGGGGCACAGATACGCAGTATTTT. Translating it yields CAISESPLGRGGTDTQYF.

This clonotype showed up many times. This sequence joins TRBV3-1 and TRBJ1-5, with TRBD1 matching 8 bases. The germline gives CDR1 LGHDT, CDR2 YNNKEL (reference sequence). CDR3 length: 14 amino acids. V shed 4 bases, J shed 7 bases, and the junction held 6 bases outside the gene matches. The CDR3 nucleotides are TGTGCCAGCAGCCGACAGGGGACCGGGCAGCCCCAGCATTTT. This encodes CASSRQGTGQPQHF.

This clonotype came up a few times. The rearrangement joins TRBV12-3 or TRBV12-4 to TRBJ2-1; D perhaps matches TRBD1 (6 bases). This CDR3 spans 13 amino acids. V was clipped by 7 bases and J by 6 bases, with 13 bases between them. The CDR3 spells CASTTGFPNEQFF. CDR3 DNA: TGTGCCAGCACCACAGGGTTCCCCAATGAGCAGTTCTTC.

This clonotype has ten or more counts. The CDR3 coding sequence is TGTGCTAGTGGATCCGGGACACTGCGTTCACCCCTCCACTTT. Translated, it gives CASGSGTLRSPLHF. The rearrangement links TRBV12-5 to TRBJ1-6; D is possibly TRBD1 (6 bases). Germline values: CDR1 LGHNT, CDR2 FRNRAP. This CDR3 spans 14 amino acids. V was pared by 6 bases and J by 9 bases, with 15 bases between.

This clonotype was recorded a few times. CDR3 region: CASKIGSTGENTEAFF. CDR3 sequence (DNA): TGCGCCAGCAAAATTGGGTCGACAGGGGAGAACACTGAAGCTTTCTTT. The V gene is TRBV5-1, the J gene TRBJ1-1; 8 bases line up with TRBD1. Trimming removed 6 bases from V and 1 base from J; junction bases left unmatched: 11. Germline V CDR1 and CDR2: SGHRS, YFSETQ. The CDR3 has 16 residues.

At least ten counts were recorded for this clonotype. This chain connects TRBV7-6 to TRBJ1-3; D is unresolved. The CDR3 is made up of 15 amino acids. V gave up 2 bases and J gave up 4 bases, with 12 bases separating them. The germline gives CDR1 SGHVS, CDR2 FNYEAQ. The CDR3 is CASSLSSNGGNTIYF. For the CDR3, the DNA is TGTGCCAGCAGCTTATCCTCCAACGGGGGAAACACCATATATTTT.

The table lists this clonotype with a few counts. The V gene is TRBV20-1, the J gene TRBJ1-6; D ambiguous. CDR1 is DFQATT, CDR2 SNEGSKA, per germline (reference sequence). V lost 5 bases and J 6 bases, leaving 14 bases between the germline ends. The CDR3 covers 14 residues. CDR3 amino acids: CSARPGGPNSPLHF. Written as DNA, the CDR3 is TGCAGTGCTCGCCCGGGCGGCCCTAATTCACCCCTCCACTTT.

This clonotype has a count of ten or more. The chain recombines TRBV4-2 with TRBJ1-5, with 11 bases that match TRBD1. CDR3 length equals 19 residues. Germline loops: CDR1 LGHNA, CDR2 YNFKEQ. V was pared by 5 bases and J by 0 bases, with 12 bases of the junction left unmatched. The CDR3 here is CASSSGTGGRGYSNQPQHF. The DNA of the CDR3 is TGTGCCAGCAGCTCCGGGACAGGGGGAAGGGGGTATAGCAATCAGCCCCAGCATTTT.

In regard to this clonotype: Sequence at one end of the junction differs from germline and may be a read error. This rearrangement joins TRBV29-1 to TRBJ2-4; 10 bases fit TRBD1. Per the germline V gene, CDR1 is SQVTM and CDR2 is ANQGSEA. This CDR3 region has 12 residues. This CDR3 reads CSVQTSGTGVHF. DNA for the CDR3: TGCAGCGTCCAAACGTCCGGGACAGGGGTTCACTTC.

This clonotype appeared a few times. The chain carries TRBV7-8 and TRBJ2-3; 8 bases are a match to TRBD2. V lost 4 bases, J lost 5 bases, and 2 bases stayed unmatched. The CDR3 length is 13 residues. CDR1 SGHVS and CDR2 FQNEAQ come from the germline V gene. The CDR3 spells CASSSGGIDTQYF. CDR3 nucleotides: TGTGCCAGCAGCTCGGGGGGGATAGATACGCAGTATTTT.

Many counts were recorded for this clonotype. The genes are TRBV20-1 and TRBJ2-3; D might be TRBD1 (6 bases). CDR1 is DFQATT, CDR2 SNEGSKA, per germline (reference sequence). V dropped 1 base and J dropped 5 bases, with 7 bases sitting between them. CDR3 length: 12 residues. The CDR3 DNA sequence: TGCAGTGCTAGAGTCAGGGGAGATACGCAGTATTTT. It is translated as CSARVRGDTQYF.

CDR3 loop: CASRRTGNSEQYF. Written as DNA, the CDR3 is TGTGCCAGCAGGAGGACAGGGAACTCCGAGCAGTACTTC. V and J are TRBV6-2 or TRBV6-3 and TRBJ2-7, with TRBD1 matching 8 bases. The CDR3 consists of 13 residues. V was pared by 6 bases and J by 6 bases, with 7 bases of the junction left unmatched. The V gene's germline CDR1 is MNHEY and CDR2 SVGEGT.

CDR3 nucleotide sequence: TGCAGTGCCCCCGACAGGGGGCCTGGCTACACCTTC. Its translation: CSAPDRGPGYTF. The chain combines TRBV20-1 with TRBJ1-2; 10 positions match TRBD1. This CDR3 has 12 residues. Germline V gene data show CDR1 as DFQATT and CDR2 as SNEGSKA (reference sequence). V dropped 6 bases and J dropped 7; count of bases not matched to a gene: 5.

The chain carries TRBV3-1 and TRBJ2-2, with D perhaps TRBD2 (6 bases). Germline CDR1 and CDR2: LGHDT and YNNKEL (reference sequence). With 1 base removed from V and 7 bases from J, the gap between germline ends came to 13 bases. The CDR3 is 15 amino acids. Here the CDR3 DNA reads TGTGCCAGCAGCCAAGGAGGGAGGACCATCGGGGAGCTGTTTTTT. Translation gives CASSQGGRTIGELFF.

This clonotype was seen a handful of times. This chain joins TRBV18 and TRBJ1-2; D gene uncertain. Trimming removed 6 bases at V and 4 bases at J, with 18 bases between. The CDR3 consists of 15 residues. Germline-derived CDR1 and CDR2 are KGHSH and LQKENI. The CDR3 loop reads CASSPTNEVPYGYTF. CDR3 coding DNA: TGTGCCAGCTCCCCTACGAACGAGGTCCCCTATGGCTACACCTTC.

This clonotype occurred a few times. V gene TRBV4-3 combines with J gene TRBJ2-7; the match to TRBD1 covers 9 bases. With 1 base clipped from V and 4 bases from J, the junction kept 8 bases outside the gene matches. CDR1 LGHNA and CDR2 YSLEER come from the germline V gene. This CDR3 region has 16 residues. The CDR3 reads CASSQGTGTGQYEQYF. CDR3 sequence (DNA): TGCGCCAGCAGCCAAGGTACGGGGACAGGGCAGTACGAGCAGTACTTC.

This clonotype turned up a few times. The V gene is TRBV4-3, the J gene TRBJ2-7; a weak D match, TRBD1 (6 bases). The germline V and J ends were trimmed by 4 bases and 2 bases, with 15 bases remaining between them. This CDR3 contains 15 residues. CDR1 and CDR2 from the germline V gene are LGHNA and YSLEER. The CDR3 DNA sequence: TGCGCCAGCAGCCCCCAGACAGGCCTAGCCTACGAGCAGTACTTC. Protein product: CASSPQTGLAYEQYF.

This chain's CDR3 is CASSLQGTGLDEQYF. In DNA, the CDR3 is TGTGCCAGCAGTTTGCAGGGGACAGGGTTGGACGAGCAGTACTTC. The genes are TRBV27 and TRBJ2-7; 9 nucleotides agree with TRBD1. Unmatched junction bases numbered 8, after V lost 3 bases and J lost 5 bases. The CDR3 contains 15 residues. Looked up from germline, CDR1 is MNHEY and CDR2 is SMNVEV (reference sequence).

This clonotype showed up just a few times. This rearrangement joins TRBV5-1 to TRBJ2-4; D call uncertain. V was shortened by 0 bases and J by 7 bases, with 8 bases between the two germline ends. The CDR3 totals 13 residues. The germline V gene encodes CDR1 SGHRS and CDR2 YFSETQ. In nucleotides, the CDR3 is TGCGCCAGCAGCTTGGATCGGGTTAACATTCAGTACTTC. It encodes CASSLDRVNIQYF.